Shown below are 20 T cell receptor beta chains from a single sample sequenced in a study of blood T cell repertoires in COVID-19. Repertoires were generated with immunoSEQ multiplex PCR, while TCRdb's copy carries only in-frame clones and drops some. In the table there are 120,000 to 150,000 clones, 88% of which are singletons. The source material was peripheral blood. These receptors all come from a human donor with COVID-19, enrolled during active disease. The donor label of this sample is uncertain.

This sequence joins TRBV5-1 and TRBJ2-4, with TRBD2 matching 13 bases. This CDR3 has 19 residues. CDR1 and CDR2 (germline): SGHRS, YFSETQ. V gave up 2 bases and J gave up 0 bases; unmatched junction bases: 8. CDR3 protein: CASSFGTSGIGGAKNIQYF. The CDR3 DNA reads as TGCGCCAGCAGCTTCGGGACTAGCGGGATTGGAGGAGCCAAAAACATTCAGTACTTC.

CDR3 amino acids: CASSIGRQKNIQYF. In DNA form, the CDR3 reads TGTGCCAGTAGTATCGGGAGACAGAAAAACATTCAGTACTTC. This rearrangement joins TRBV19 to TRBJ2-4, with a possible D match to TRBD2 (6 bases). This CDR3 comprises 14 residues. V was trimmed by 3 bases and J by 4 bases, leaving 10 bases between them. Germline CDR1 and CDR2: LNHDA and SQIVND (reference sequence).

The chain carries TRBV6-1 and TRBJ2-4; perhaps TRBD1 as D (5 bases). CDR1 is MNHNS, CDR2 SASEGT, per germline. Trimming took 1 base from V and 7 from J, leaving 11 bases between them. This CDR3 has 14 residues. The DNA for the CDR3 is TGTGCCAGCAGTGAAGGCCGGTGGGGCAACATTCAGTACTTC. Its protein product is CASSEGRWGNIQYF.

The V gene is TRBV11-2, the J gene TRBJ1-2, with D unresolved. The CDR3 length is 13 residues. CDR1 and CDR2 from the germline V gene are SGHAT and FQNNGV. V was clipped by 1 base and J by 6 bases, with 9 bases between them. CDR3 residues: CASSLAGVDGYTF. The CDR3, as DNA: TGTGCCAGCAGCTTAGCCGGGGTGGATGGCTACACCTTC.

V gene TRBV7-9 combines with J gene TRBJ1-2; D not certain. CDR1 and CDR2 (germline): SEHNR, FQNEAQ (reference sequence). Trimming shortened V by 4 bases and J by 2 bases, and 8 bases separated the two germline ends. The CDR3 is 13 amino acids. CDR3 sequence reads: CASSSGSNYGYTF. CDR3 DNA: TGTGCCAGCAGCTCCGGGTCGAACTATGGCTACACCTTC.

The V gene is TRBV6-5, the J gene TRBJ2-3; D remains ambiguous. Germline V gene lookup returns CDR1 MNHEY and CDR2 SVGAGI. This CDR3 comprises 12 residues. The V gene lost 7 bases and the J gene lost 2 bases, with 7 bases spanning the gap. In nucleotides, the CDR3 is TGTGCCAGCACCGGTCTCACAGATACGCAGTATTTT. It translates to CASTGLTDTQYF.

J is TRBJ1-2 and V is TRBV6-5; D gene uncertain. CDR3 length: 14 amino acids. Germline lookup yields CDR1 MNHEY and CDR2 SVGAGI. The ends were cut back, 7 bases at V and 7 bases at J, with 19 bases in the middle. CDR3 region: CASTPDGWEGGYTF. As DNA, the CDR3 is TGTGCCAGCACCCCGGACGGATGGGAGGGTGGCTACACCTTC.

The chain combines TRBV5-1 with TRBJ2-5; no reliable D call. The length of the CDR3 is 11 residues. The ends were cut back, 5 bases at V and 5 bases at J, with 7 bases in the middle. Germline CDR1 reads SGHRS; CDR2 reads YFSETQ. The CDR3 region has the DNA TGCGCCAGCAGTCTGAGGGAGACCCAGTACTTC. This translates into CASSLRETQYF.

The chain couples TRBV4-1 to TRBJ2-7; TRBD1 aligns across 7 bases. V lost 0 bases, J lost 0 bases, and 8 bases stayed unmatched. The CDR3 runs 17 residues. The V gene's germline CDR1 is MGHRA and CDR2 YSYEKL. CDR3 nucleotides: TGCGCCAGCAGCCAAGAAAGTAGGACAGGTAACTCCTACGAGCAGTACTTC. Protein sequence: CASSQESRTGNSYEQYF.

The chain carries TRBV28 and TRBJ2-5; TRBD2 matches 11 bases. V was clipped by 5 bases and J by 7 bases; unmatched bases: 12. The CDR3 totals 16 residues. CDR1 MDHEN and CDR2 SYDVKM come from the germline V gene. In nucleotides, the CDR3 is TGTGCCAGCAGTCCTTTAGCGGGAGGGATTTCCAGGACCCAGTACTTC. Protein product: CASSPLAGGISRTQYF.

The genes are TRBV6-6 and TRBJ2-5; 7 bases agree with TRBD1. There are 12 residues in the CDR3. J lost 7 bases, V lost 6 bases, and 5 bases had no gene match. Germline V gene data show CDR1 as MNHNY and CDR2 as SVGAGI (reference sequence). The CDR3: CASSQGEATQYF. In nucleotides, the CDR3 is TGTGCCAGCAGCCAGGGGGAAGCGACCCAGTACTTC.

This clone has a handful of counts. This chain uses TRBV6-4 with TRBJ1-5, with D perhaps matching TRBD1 (6 bases). The CDR3 totals 18 residues. V was pared by 3 bases and J by 0 bases, with 18 bases between. Germline CDR1 reads MRHNA; CDR2 reads SNTAGT. For the CDR3, the DNA is TGTGCCAGCAGTGATAAAAGCGGACAGCTGAGTAGCAATCAGCCCCAGCATTTT. This translates into CASSDKSGQLSSNQPQHF.

This chain uses TRBV28 with TRBJ2-3, with TRBD2 identical over 8 bases. CDR1 is MDHEN and CDR2 is SYDVKM in the germline V gene. V lost 6 bases, J lost 5 bases, and 13 bases stayed unmatched. The CDR3 contains 16 residues. The CDR3 nucleotides read TGTGCCAGCAGCACCCCCCGGGGGGGCTTGGGAGATACGCAGTATTTT. This translates into CASSTPRGGLGDTQYF.

The CDR3 DNA reads as TGTGCCAGCTCACCCAGACAGGGGGTCGCTGAAGCTTTCTTT. Its protein product is CASSPRQGVAEAFF. The J gene is TRBJ1-1, the V gene TRBV18, with TRBD1 identical over 9 bases. The ends lost 3 bases at V and 6 bases at J; junction bases unmatched: 5. The CDR3 covers 14 residues. The germline gives CDR1 KGHSH, CDR2 LQKENI.

The chain couples TRBV7-9 to TRBJ2-2; no clear D gene. The V gene's germline CDR1 is SEHNR and CDR2 FQNEAQ (reference sequence). The CDR3 runs to 13 residues. The V gene lost 5 bases and the J gene lost 4 bases, with 8 bases spanning the gap. The CDR3 nucleotides read TGTGCCAGCAGCCCCCTACCCACCGGGGAGCTGTTTTTT. Translated: CASSPLPTGELFF. The full variable domain, in which reference TRBV7-9 and TRBJ2-2 provide the parts outside the CDR3, is DTGVSQNPRHKITKRGQNVTFRCDPISEHNRLYWYRQTLGQGPEFLTYFQNEAQLEKSRLLSDRFSAERPKGSFSTLEIQRTEQGDSAMYLCASSPLPTGELFFGEGSRLTVL.

This chain connects TRBV19 to TRBJ2-3; TRBD2 aligns across 8 bases. The CDR3 covers 14 residues. Germline V gives CDR1 LNHDA, CDR2 SQIVND (reference sequence). Trimming at V came to 3 bases and at J to 4 bases, leaving 3 bases not matched to a gene. CDR3 nucleotide sequence: TGTGCCAGTAGTATTCGGCGGGGGGCAGATACGCAGTATTTT. Encoded protein: CASSIRRGADTQYF. The complete variable domain, with remaining parts taken from reference TRBV19 and TRBJ2-3, reads DGGITQSPKYLFRKEGQNVTLSCEQNLNHDAMYWYRQDPGQGLRLIYYSQIVNDFQKGDIAEGYSVSREKKESFPLTVTSAQKNPTAFYLCASSIRRGADTQYFGPGTRLTVL.

A word on this clone: One end of the junction varies from germline; a read error may be responsible. The rearrangement joins TRBV5-1 to TRBJ1-4, with D possibly TRBD1 on 5 matching bases. Germline CDR1 and CDR2: SGHRS and YFSETQ. The CDR3 length is 12 residues. CDR3 in amino acids: CASSWGSGREIF. Written as DNA, the CDR3 is TGCGCCAGCAGCTGGGGGAGCGGACGGGAGATTTTT.

This clone occurred once. The rearrangement joins TRBV27 to TRBJ1-2; maybe TRBD1 (5 bases). The V end lost 5 bases, the J end lost 3 bases, and 13 bases lay between the germline ends. CDR3 length: 14 amino acids. Germline CDR1 MNHEY, CDR2 SMNVEV (reference sequence). This CDR3 is CASSPLTGDYGYTF. The CDR3 DNA reads as TGTGCCAGCAGTCCACTCACAGGAGACTATGGCTACACCTTC.

The chain combines TRBV30 with TRBJ1-1, with 7 bases fitting TRBD1. Germline CDR1 reads GTSNPN; CDR2 reads SVGIG (reference sequence). After removal of 2 bases from V and 11 bases from J, the junction contained 2 bases not matched to a gene. This CDR3 is 10 amino acids long. The CDR3 nucleotides are TGTGCCTGGAGTAGGGGGCTGGCTTTCTTT. It yields the protein CAWSRGLAFF. Full variable domain (outside the CDR3, taken from reference TRBV30 and TRBJ1-1): SQTIHQWPATLVQPVGSPLSLECTVEGTSNPNLYWYRQAAGRGLQLLFYSVGIGQISSEVPQNLSASRPQDRQFILSSKKLLLSDSGFYLCAWSRGLAFFGQGTRLTVV.

This chain uses TRBV5-1 with TRBJ2-3, with a possible D match to TRBD2 (5 bases). The CDR3 covers 15 residues. V lost 0 bases and J 0 bases, leaving 8 bases between the germline ends. Germline CDR1 SGHRS, CDR2 YFSETQ. CDR3 sequence (DNA): TGCGCCAGCAGCTTGGGGACTCTCAGCACAGATACGCAGTATTTT. Residues: CASSLGTLSTDTQYF.